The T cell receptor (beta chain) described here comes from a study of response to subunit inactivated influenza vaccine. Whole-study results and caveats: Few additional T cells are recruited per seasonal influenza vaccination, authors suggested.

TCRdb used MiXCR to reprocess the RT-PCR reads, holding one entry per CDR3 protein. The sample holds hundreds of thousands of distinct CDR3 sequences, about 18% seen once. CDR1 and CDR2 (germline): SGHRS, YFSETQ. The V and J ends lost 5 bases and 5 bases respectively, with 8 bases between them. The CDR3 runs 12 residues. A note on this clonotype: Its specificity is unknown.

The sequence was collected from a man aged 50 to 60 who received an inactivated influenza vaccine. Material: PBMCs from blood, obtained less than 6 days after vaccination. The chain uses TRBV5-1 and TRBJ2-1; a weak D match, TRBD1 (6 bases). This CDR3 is CASSGTNNEQFF. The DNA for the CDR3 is TGCGCCAGCAGTGGGACAAACAATGAGCAGTTCTTC.